The 7 T cell receptor beta chains reported below all come from one sample, sequenced in a study of cytomegalovirus exposure and HLA in healthy donors. Amplification used 60 Vbeta primers and 13 Jbeta primers. The assay was immunoSEQ multiplex PCR, and TCRdb's table has in-frame clones only and misses some. The data show over 150,000 clones, over 80% seen once. The sample taken for sequencing was PBMCs. These receptors were collected from a boy between 2 and 10 years old in good health and CMV-seronegative.

This clone was observed once. V and J are TRBV25-1 and TRBJ1-2; tentatively, D is TRBD1 (6 bases). This CDR3 region has 12 residues. Germline V lookup: CDR1 MGHDK, CDR2 SYGVNS. The V gene lost 6 bases and the J gene lost 5 bases, with 10 bases spanning the gap. CDR3 DNA: TGTGCCAGCAGGGGGGGGCTGTATGGCTACACCTTC. Translation: CASRGGLYGYTF.

The V gene is TRBV23-1, the J gene TRBJ1-2, with D maybe TRBD1 (5 bases). Being an ORF, TRBV23-1 has a function that is uncertain. V gave up 8 bases and J gave up 2 bases, with 15 bases separating them. This CDR3 comprises 14 residues. CDR3 loop: CASGAGRGNYGYTF. The CDR3 region has the DNA TGCGCCAGCGGGGCGGGACGTGGGAACTATGGCTACACCTTC.

The V and J genes are TRBV27 and TRBJ2-4, with D possibly being TRBD1 (5 bases). With 4 bases removed from V and 9 bases from J, the gap between germline ends came to 13 bases. Germline V gives CDR1 MNHEY, CDR2 SMNVEV (reference sequence). There are 13 residues in the CDR3. CDR3 region: CASSSLLGAIQYF. Here the CDR3 DNA reads TGTGCCAGCAGTTCCCTCCTAGGGGCCATTCAGTACTTC.

A word on this clone: This same CDR3 is encoded by further DNA sequences in the sample. The chain joins TRBV6-1 to TRBJ1-1; TRBD1 aligns across 8 bases. Trimming at V came to 7 bases and at J to 2 bases, leaving 6 bases not matched to a gene. The CDR3 extends over 14 amino acids. Germline values: CDR1 MNHNS, CDR2 SASEGT. CDR3 protein: CASNRQGANTEAFF. The CDR3 DNA follows: TGTGCCAGCAACAGGCAGGGGGCTAACACTGAAGCTTTCTTT.

The J gene is TRBJ2-3, the V gene TRBV19; tentative D call: TRBD2 (6 bases). The V end lost 5 bases, the J end lost 0 bases, and 12 bases lay between the germline ends. The CDR3 is made up of 15 amino acids. The germline CDR1 and CDR2 sequences are LNHDA and SQIVND (reference sequence). The chain's CDR3 is CASSGGGSSTDTQYF. Written as DNA, the CDR3 is TGTGCCAGTAGTGGGGGAGGTTCTAGCACAGATACGCAGTATTTT.

The J gene is TRBJ2-1, the V gene TRBV7-6; 7 bases agree with TRBD2. The CDR3 runs to 13 residues. Trimming took 5 bases from V and 9 from J; bases not matched to a gene: 7. CDR1 SGHVS and CDR2 FNYEAQ come from the germline V gene. The CDR3 DNA sequence: TGTGCCAGCAGCCAGGACCCGGGGGGTGAGCAGTTCTTC. Residues: CASSQDPGGEQFF.

The chain joins TRBV6-1 to TRBJ1-5; maybe TRBD1 (6 bases). Trimming cost V 6 bases and J 4 bases, with 16 bases left between them. The length of the CDR3 is 15 residues. Germline CDR1 is MNHNS and CDR2 is SASEGT. DNA of the CDR3: TGTGCCAGCAGCCCAAGACAGGCTGGAAATCAGCCCCAGCATTTT. Protein: CASSPRQAGNQPQHF.